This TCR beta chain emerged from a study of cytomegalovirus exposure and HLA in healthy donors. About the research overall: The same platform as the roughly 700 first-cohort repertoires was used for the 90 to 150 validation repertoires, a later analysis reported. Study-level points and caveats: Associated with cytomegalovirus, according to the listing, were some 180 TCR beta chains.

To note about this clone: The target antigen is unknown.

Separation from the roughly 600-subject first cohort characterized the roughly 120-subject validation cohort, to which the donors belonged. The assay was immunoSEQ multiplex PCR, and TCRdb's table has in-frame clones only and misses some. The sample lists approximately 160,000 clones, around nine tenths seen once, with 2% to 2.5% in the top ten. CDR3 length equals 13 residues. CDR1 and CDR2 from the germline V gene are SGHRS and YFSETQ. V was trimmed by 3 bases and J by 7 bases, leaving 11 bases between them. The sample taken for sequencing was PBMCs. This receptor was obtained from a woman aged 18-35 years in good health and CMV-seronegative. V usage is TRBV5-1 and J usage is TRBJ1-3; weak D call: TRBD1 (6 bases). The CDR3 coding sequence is TGCGCCAGCAGCTCCTTGGGGGCGAACACCATATATTTT. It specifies CASSSLGANTIYF.